The sequence of this T cell receptor (beta chain) was determined in a study of Ad26.COV2.S vaccination and SARS-CoV-2 variants. Study-level points and caveats: Substantial breadth was reportedly displayed by spike-specific CD8+ and CD4+ T cell responses after vaccination. Breadth of non-spike TCRs did not differ between vaccinees and placebo recipients. Those who received the vaccine showed greater spike-specific TCR breadth than those given placebo. TCR breadth and depth estimates may have understated total T cell responses.

Sequencing was performed with immunoSEQ multiplex PCR; in TCRdb, only in-frame clones are kept and a portion is missing. The repertoire holds approximately 340,000 clones, with roughly nine tenths as singletons. Losses at the gene ends were 5 bases for V and 2 bases for J; bases not matched to a gene: 2. The CDR3 runs to 14 residues. Germline values: CDR1 MNHNY, CDR2 SVGAGI (reference sequence). On this clone: No antigen is known for it.

This specimen consisted of peripheral blood, obtained after recovery from COVID-19. The clonotype was recovered from a human donor who had recovered from COVID-19. The rearrangement links TRBV6-6 to TRBJ1-3; 8 nucleotides line up with TRBD1. CDR3 in DNA: TGTGCCAGCAGTCTACAGGGGGCTGGAAACACCATATATTTT. It specifies CASSLQGAGNTIYF.